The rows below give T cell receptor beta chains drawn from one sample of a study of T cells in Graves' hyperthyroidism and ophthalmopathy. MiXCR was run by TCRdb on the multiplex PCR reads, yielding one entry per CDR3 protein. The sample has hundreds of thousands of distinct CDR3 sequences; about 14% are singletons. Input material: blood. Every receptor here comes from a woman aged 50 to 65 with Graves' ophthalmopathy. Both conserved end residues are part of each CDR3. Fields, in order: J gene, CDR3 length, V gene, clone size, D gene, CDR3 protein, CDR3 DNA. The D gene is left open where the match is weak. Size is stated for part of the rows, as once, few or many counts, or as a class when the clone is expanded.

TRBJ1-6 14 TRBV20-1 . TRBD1 CSTRGGGDRSPLHF TGCAGTACTAGGGGAGGGGGCGATCGTTCACCCCTCCACTTT
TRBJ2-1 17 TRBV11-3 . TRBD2 CASSLGLWTSGTNEQFF TGTGCCAGCAGCTTAGGTTTATGGACTAGCGGGACGAATGAGCAGTTCTTC
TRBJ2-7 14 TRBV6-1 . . CASSPYPSWYEQYF TGTGCCAGCAGTCCGTACCCCTCGTGGTACGAGCAGTACTTC
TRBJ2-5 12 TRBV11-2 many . CASSQWRETQYF TGTGCCAGCAGCCAGTGGAGAGAGACCCAGTACTTC
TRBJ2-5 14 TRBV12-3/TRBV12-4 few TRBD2 CASILGTSGETQYF TGTGCCAGCATCCTAGGGACTAGCGGAGAGACCCAGTACTTC
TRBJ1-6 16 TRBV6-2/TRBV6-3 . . CASRISGSSYNSPLHF TGTGCCAGCAGAATATCAGGGAGCTCCTATAATTCACCCCTCCACTTT
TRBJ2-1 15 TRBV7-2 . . CASSLRQVPLMEQFF TGTGCCAGCAGCTTAAGACAGGTGCCGTTAATGGAGCAGTTCTTC
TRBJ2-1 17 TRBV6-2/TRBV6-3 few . CASSPPPGVTNYNEQFF TGTGCCAGCAGTCCCCCCCCAGGAGTTACTAATTACAATGAGCAGTTCTTC
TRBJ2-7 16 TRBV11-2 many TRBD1 CASSSVTGATPYEQYF TGTGCCAGCAGCTCTGTGACAGGGGCCACCCCCTACGAGCAGTACTTC
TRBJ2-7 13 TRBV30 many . CAWTDRMDYEQYF TGTGCCTGGACTGACAGAATGGACTACGAGCAGTACTTC
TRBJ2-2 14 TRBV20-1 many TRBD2 CSARGLVPTGELFF TGCAGTGCTAGGGGACTAGTCCCCACCGGGGAGCTGTTTTTT
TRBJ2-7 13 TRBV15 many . CATSREGGYEQYF TGTGCCACCAGCAGGGAAGGGGGCTACGAGCAGTACTTC
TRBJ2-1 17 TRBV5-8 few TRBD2 CASSLQTSSGMWDEQFF TGTGCCAGCAGCTTACAAACCTCTAGCGGGATGTGGGATGAGCAGTTCTTC
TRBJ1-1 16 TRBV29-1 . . CSAIGRPGAMNTEAFF TGCAGCGCGATAGGGCGGCCGGGGGCCATGAACACTGAAGCTTTCTTT
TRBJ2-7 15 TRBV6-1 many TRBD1 CASRAGTANNYEQYF TGTGCCAGCAGGGCAGGGACAGCGAACAACTACGAGCAGTACTTC
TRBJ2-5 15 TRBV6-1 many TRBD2 CASSDTTSGSETQYF TGTGCCAGCAGTGACACCACTAGCGGGAGCGAGACCCAGTACTTC
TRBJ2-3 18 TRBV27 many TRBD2 CASSLVAGGPTSMDTQYF TGTGCCAGCAGTTTAGTAGCGGGAGGACCTACGAGTATGGATACGCAGTATTTT
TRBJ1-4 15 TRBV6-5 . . CASSYPDRRNEKLFF TGTGCCAGCAGTTACCCGGACAGAAGAAATGAAAAACTGTTTTTT
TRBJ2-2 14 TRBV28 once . CASRPTWDTGELFF TGTGCCAGCAGACCCACTTGGGACACCGGGGAGCTGTTTTTT
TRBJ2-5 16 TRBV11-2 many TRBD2 CASSLGTSGAQETQYF TGTGCCAGCAGCTTAGGTACTAGCGGGGCTCAAGAGACCCAGTACTTC
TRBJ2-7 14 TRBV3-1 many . CASSQQLTGRPEYF TGTGCCAGCAGCCAACAATTAACCGGGCGCCCAGAGTACTTC
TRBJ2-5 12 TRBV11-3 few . CASGAGQETQYF TGTGCCAGTGGCGCGGGGCAAGAGACCCAGTACTTC
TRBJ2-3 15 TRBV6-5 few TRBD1 CASSYSRGLTDTQYF TGTGCCAGCAGTTACTCAAGGGGGCTGACAGATACGCAGTATTTT
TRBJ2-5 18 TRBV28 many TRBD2 CASSDRKPGLAEQETQYF TGTGCCAGCAGCGACCGAAAACCGGGACTAGCGGAACAAGAGACCCAGTACTTC
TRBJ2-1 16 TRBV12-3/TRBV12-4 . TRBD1 CASGLLRGQGDNEQSF TGTGCCAGCGGTTTACTTAGGGGGCAGGGCGACAATGAGCAGTCCTTC
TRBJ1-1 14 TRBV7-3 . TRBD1 CASSFTGGATEAFF TGTGCCAGCAGCTTTACAGGGGGCGCCACTGAAGCTTTCTTT
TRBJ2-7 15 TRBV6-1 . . CASRGSRKATYEQYF TGTGCCAGCAGGGGGTCAAGGAAGGCAACCTACGAGCAGTACTTC
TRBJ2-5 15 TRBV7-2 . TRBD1 CASTTVQGYQETQYF TGTGCCAGCACCACGGTACAGGGGTACCAAGAGACCCAGTACTTC
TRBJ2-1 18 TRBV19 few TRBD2 CASSTYGLAGGQNNEQFF TGTGCCAGTAGTACCTATGGACTAGCGGGAGGCCAGAACAATGAGCAGTTCTTC
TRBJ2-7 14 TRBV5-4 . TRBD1 CASSLGDRDSEQYF TGTGCCAGCAGCTTGGGGGACAGGGACAGCGAGCAGTACTTC
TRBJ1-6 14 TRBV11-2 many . CASSLGTGHSPLHF TGTGCCAGCAGCCTAGGAACAGGTCATTCACCCCTCCACTTT
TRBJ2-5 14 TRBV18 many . CASSQRGGQETQYF TGTGCCAGCTCACAAAGGGGAGGACAAGAGACCCAGTACTTC
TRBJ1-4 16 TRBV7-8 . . CASRQISGGRTEKLFF TGTGCCAGCAGACAAATCAGCGGGGGGCGGACTGAAAAACTGTTTTTT
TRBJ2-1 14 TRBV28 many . CASSSGGTYNEQFF TGTGCCAGCAGTTCGGGCGGGACTTACAATGAGCAGTTCTTC
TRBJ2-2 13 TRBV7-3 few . CASSLFDTGELFF TGTGCCAGCAGCTTGTTCGACACCGGGGAGCTGTTTTTT
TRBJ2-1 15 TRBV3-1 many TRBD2 CASSDGTSVYNEQFF TGTGCCAGCAGCGACGGGACTAGCGTGTACAATGAGCAGTTCTTC
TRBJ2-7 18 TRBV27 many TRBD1 CASSLSRIQGQGSYEQYF TGTGCCAGCAGTTTATCGAGGATACAGGGACAGGGTTCCTACGAGCAGTACTTC
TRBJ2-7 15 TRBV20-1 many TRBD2 CSARDVAGGPSEQYF TGCAGTGCTAGAGACGTAGCGGGAGGGCCTAGCGAGCAGTACTTC
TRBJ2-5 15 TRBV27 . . CASRGRDTLEETQYF TGTGCCAGCAGGGGCCGGGACACCCTGGAGGAGACCCAGTACTTC
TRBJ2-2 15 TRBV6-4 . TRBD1 CASSETGQAAGELFF TGTGCCAGCAGCGAAACGGGACAGGCGGCCGGGGAGCTGTTTTTT
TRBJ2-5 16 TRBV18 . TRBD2 CASSRPPGLGQETQYF TGTGCCAGCTCACGACCGCCGGGACTAGGGCAAGAGACCCAGTACTTC
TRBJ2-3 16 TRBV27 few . CASSFERAAATDTQYF TGTGCCAGCAGTTTCGAACGGGCCGCCGCCACAGATACGCAGTATTTT
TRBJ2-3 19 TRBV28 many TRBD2 CASSRVGAGSGLPTDTQYF TGTGCCAGCAGCAGGGTTGGGGCGGGTAGCGGGCTGCCCACAGATACGCAGTATTTT
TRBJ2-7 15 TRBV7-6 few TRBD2 CASSPNSGVSYEQYF TGTGCCAGCAGCCCAAATAGCGGGGTCTCCTACGAGCAGTACTTC
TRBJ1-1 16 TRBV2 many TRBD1 CASIRSFDRVGTEAFF TGTGCCAGCATTAGATCCTTCGACAGGGTGGGCACTGAAGCTTTCTTT
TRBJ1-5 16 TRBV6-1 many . CASSEFGPDFNQPQHF TGTGCCAGCAGTGAATTCGGGCCAGATTTCAATCAGCCCCAGCATTTT
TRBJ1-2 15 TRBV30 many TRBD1 CAWSPSGTVNYGYTF TGTGCCTGGAGCCCCTCGGGGACAGTCAACTATGGCTACACCTTC
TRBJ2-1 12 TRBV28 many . CASSSLNNEQFF TGTGCCAGCAGTTCATTAAACAATGAGCAGTTCTTC
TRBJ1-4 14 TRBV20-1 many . CSASMGQENEKLFF TGCAGTGCTAGTATGGGACAAGAAAATGAAAAACTGTTTTTT
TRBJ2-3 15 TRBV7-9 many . CASSLTRRNPDTQYF TGTGCCAGCAGCCTCACCCGCCGCAACCCAGATACGCAGTATTTT